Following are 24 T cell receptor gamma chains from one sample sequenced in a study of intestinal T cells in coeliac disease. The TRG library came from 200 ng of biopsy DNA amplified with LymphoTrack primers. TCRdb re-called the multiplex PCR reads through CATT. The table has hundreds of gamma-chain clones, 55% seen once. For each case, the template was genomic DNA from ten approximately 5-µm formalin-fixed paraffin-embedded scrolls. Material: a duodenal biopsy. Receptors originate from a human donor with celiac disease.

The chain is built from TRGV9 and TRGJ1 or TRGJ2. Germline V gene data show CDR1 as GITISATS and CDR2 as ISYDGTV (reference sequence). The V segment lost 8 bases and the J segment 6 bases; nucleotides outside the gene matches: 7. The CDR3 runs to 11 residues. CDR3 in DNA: TGTGCCTTGTCTCGAATTTATAAGAAACTCTTT. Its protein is CALSRIYKKLF.

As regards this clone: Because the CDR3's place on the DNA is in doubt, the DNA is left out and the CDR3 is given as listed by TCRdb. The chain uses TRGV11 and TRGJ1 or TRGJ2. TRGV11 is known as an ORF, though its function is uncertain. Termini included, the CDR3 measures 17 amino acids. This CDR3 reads CTTVPAGLGTRRGTKLF.

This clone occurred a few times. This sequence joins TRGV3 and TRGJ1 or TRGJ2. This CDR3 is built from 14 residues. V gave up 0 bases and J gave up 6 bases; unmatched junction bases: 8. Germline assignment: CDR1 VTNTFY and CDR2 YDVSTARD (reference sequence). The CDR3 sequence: CATWDRARGYKKLF. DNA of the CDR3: TGTGCCACCTGGGACAGGGCTCGGGGTTATAAGAAACTCTTT.

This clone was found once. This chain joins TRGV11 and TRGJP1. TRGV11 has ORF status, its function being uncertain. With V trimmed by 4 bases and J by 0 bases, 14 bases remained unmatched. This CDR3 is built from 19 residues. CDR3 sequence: CACWISRTLGDTTGWFKIF. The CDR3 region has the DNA TGTGCCTGCTGGATTAGCCGCACCCTTGGAGATACCACTGGTTGGTTCAAGATATTT.

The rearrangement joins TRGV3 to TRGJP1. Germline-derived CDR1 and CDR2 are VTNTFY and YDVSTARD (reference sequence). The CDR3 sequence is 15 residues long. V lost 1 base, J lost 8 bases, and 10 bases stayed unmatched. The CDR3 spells CATWDSALRGWFKIF. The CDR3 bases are TGTGCCACCTGGGACAGCGCCTTGAGGGGTTGGTTCAAGATATTT.

The CDR3 DNA sequence: TGTGCCACCTGGAGAATGCATTATTCCCCCGATTATTATAAGAAACTCTTT. Protein product: CATWRMHYSPDYYKKLF. The chain is built from TRGV5 and TRGJ1 or TRGJ2. Trimming at V came to 6 bases and at J to 2 bases, leaving 19 bases not matched to a gene. Germline CDR1 VINAFY, CDR2 YDVSNSKD. The CDR3 consists of 17 residues.

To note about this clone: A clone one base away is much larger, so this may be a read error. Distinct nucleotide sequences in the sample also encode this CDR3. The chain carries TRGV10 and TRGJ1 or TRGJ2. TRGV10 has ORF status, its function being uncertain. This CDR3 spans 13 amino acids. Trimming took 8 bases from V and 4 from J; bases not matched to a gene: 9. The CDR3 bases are TGTGCTGCGTGGGATCTTCCATATTATAAGAAACTCTTT. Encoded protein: CAAWDLPYYKKLF.

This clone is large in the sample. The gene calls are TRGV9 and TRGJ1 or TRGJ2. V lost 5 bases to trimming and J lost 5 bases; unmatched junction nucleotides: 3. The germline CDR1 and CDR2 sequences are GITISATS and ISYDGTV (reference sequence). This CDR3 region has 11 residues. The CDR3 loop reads CALWADYKKLF. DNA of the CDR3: TGTGCCTTGTGGGCCGATTATAAGAAACTCTTT.

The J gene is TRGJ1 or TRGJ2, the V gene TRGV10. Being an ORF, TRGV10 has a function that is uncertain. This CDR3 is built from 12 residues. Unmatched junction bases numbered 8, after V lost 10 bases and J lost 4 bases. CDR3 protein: CAALGSYYKKLF. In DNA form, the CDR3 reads TGTGCTGCGTTGGGATCATATTATAAGAAACTCTTT.

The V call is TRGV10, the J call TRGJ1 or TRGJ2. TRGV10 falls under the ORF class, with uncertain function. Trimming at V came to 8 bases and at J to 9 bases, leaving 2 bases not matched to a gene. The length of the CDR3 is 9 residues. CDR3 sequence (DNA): TGTGCTGCGTGGCGTAAGAAACTCTTT. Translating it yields CAAWRKKLF.

This chain's CDR3 is CATWDGPPGDYYKKLF. DNA for the CDR3: TGTGCCACCTGGGACGGTCCCCCGGGGGATTATTATAAGAAACTCTTT. This chain links TRGV2 with TRGJ1 or TRGJ2. CDR1 and CDR2 (germline): EGSNGY, YDSYNSKV. The junction had 11 bases not matched to a gene; V was cut back by 1 base and J by 2 bases. This CDR3 has 16 residues.

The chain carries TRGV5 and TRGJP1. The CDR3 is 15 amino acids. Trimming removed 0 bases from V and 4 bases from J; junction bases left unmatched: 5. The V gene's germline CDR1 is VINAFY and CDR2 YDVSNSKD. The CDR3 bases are TGTGCCACCTGGGACAGGCCAGTCACTGGTTGGTTCAAGATATTT. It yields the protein CATWDRPVTGWFKIF.

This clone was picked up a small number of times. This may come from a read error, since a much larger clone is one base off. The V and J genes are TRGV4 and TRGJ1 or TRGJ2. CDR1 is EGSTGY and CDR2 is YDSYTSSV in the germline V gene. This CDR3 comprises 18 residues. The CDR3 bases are TGTGCCACCTGGGATGGCCTCCCGAGGGCCATGAATTATTATAGGAAACTCTTT. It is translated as CATWDGLPRAMNYYRKLF.

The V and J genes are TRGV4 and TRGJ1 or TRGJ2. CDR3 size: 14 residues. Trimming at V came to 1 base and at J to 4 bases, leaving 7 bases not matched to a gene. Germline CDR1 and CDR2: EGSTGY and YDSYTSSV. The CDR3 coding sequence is TGTGCCACCTGGGATGGCTTCCTATATTATAAGAAACTCTTT. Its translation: CATWDGFLYYKKLF.

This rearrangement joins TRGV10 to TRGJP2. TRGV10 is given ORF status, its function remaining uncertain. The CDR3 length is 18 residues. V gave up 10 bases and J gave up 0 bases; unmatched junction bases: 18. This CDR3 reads CAALGWTRPYSSDWIKTF. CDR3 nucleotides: TGTGCTGCGTTGGGATGGACACGTCCTTATAGTAGTGATTGGATCAAGACGTTT.

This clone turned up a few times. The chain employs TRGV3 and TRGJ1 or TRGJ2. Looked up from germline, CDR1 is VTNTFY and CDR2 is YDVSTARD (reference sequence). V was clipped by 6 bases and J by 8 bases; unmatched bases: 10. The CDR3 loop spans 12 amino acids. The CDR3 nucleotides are TGTGCCACCTGGTTTCCGTCTCATAAGAAACTCTTT. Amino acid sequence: CATWFPSHKKLF.

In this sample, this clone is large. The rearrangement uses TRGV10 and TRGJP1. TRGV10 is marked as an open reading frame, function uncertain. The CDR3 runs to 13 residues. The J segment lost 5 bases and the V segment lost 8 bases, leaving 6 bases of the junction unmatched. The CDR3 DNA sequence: TGTGCTGCGTGGGTTCCAACTGGTTGGTTCAAGATATTT. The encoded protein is CAAWVPTGWFKIF.

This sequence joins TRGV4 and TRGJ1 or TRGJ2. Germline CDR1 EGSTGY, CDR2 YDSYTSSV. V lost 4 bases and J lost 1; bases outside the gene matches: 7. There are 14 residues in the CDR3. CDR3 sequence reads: CATWESNNYYKKLF. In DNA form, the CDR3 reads TGTGCCACCTGGGAGTCGAATAATTATTATAAGAAACTCTTT.

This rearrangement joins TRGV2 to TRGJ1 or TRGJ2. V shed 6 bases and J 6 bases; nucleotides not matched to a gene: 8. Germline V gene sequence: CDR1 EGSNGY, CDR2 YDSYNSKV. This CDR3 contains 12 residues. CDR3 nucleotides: TGTGCCACCTGGACGGCGGGTTATAAGAAACTCTTT. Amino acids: CATWTAGYKKLF.

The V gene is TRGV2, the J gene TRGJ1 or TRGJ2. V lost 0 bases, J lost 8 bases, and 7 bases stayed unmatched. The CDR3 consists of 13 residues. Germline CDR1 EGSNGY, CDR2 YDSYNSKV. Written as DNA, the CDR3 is TGTGCCACCTGGGACGGGCCCGGTGATAAGAAACTCTTT. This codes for CATWDGPGDKKLF.

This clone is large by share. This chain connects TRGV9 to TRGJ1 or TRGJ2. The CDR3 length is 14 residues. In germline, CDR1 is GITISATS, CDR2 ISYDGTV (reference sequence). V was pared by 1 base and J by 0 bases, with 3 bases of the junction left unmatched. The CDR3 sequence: CALWEVSNYYKKLF. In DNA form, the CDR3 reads TGTGCCTTGTGGGAGGTTTCGAATTATTATAAGAAACTCTTT.

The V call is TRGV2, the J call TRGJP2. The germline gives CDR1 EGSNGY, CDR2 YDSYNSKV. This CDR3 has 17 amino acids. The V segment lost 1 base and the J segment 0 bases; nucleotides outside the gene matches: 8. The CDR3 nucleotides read TGTGCCACCTGGGACGGCCGCCTTTATAGTAGTGATTGGATCAAGACGTTT. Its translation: CATWDGRLYSSDWIKTF.

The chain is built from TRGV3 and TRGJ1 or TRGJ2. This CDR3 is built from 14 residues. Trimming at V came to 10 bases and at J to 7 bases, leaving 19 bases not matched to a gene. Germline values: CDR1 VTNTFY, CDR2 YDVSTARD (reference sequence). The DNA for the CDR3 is TGTGCCACTGGGACGCCGATTCAATTATATAAGAAACTCTTT. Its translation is CATGTPIQLYKKLF.

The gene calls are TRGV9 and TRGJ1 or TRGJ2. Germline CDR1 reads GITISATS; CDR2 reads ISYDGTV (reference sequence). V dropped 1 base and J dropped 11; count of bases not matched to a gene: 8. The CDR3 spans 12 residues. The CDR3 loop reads CALWEVVGEKLF. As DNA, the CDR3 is TGTGCCTTGTGGGAGGTTGTCGGTGAGAAACTCTTT.